What follows describes a single T cell receptor beta chain. As yet, its antigen is unknown. The entry originates in a study of a mutant IDH1 vaccine in newly diagnosed glioma. About the study: Therapy received beforehand was radiotherapy, temozolomide, or both, with most patients given both. Whole-study findings and limits: Changes in top peripheral clonotypes did not appear linked to pseudoprogression.

The sample's time point: week 47, end of study. One vaccine dose held 300 ug of mutant IDH1 20-mer peptide and came with topical imiquimod. Germline CDR1 reads SGHAT; CDR2 reads FQNNGV. This CDR3 has 14 amino acids. Trimming at V came to 5 bases and at J to 7 bases, leaving 10 bases not matched to a gene. Sequenced by immunoSEQ multiplex PCR; TCRdb stores in-frame clones only, minus some. The sample lists fewer than 85,000 clones, 75% to 85% occurring once. The V gene is TRBV11-2, the J gene TRBJ1-2; 7 bases fit TRBD1. The specimen was PBMCs, collected from a glioma patient whose treatment included an IDH1 peptide vaccine. This receptor was identified in a man aged 35 to 55 with glioma. CDR3 sequence: CASSEKPGGVGYTF. The CDR3 region has the DNA TGTGCCAGCAGCGAGAAACCAGGGGGAGTTGGCTACACCTTC.